This T cell receptor (beta chain) was captured in a study of blood T cell repertoires in COVID-19. Study-wide background: Spain, Italy and the United States supplied samples that represented acute and convalescent COVID-19. T cells, B-cell-depleted T cells, or PBMCs provided the cDNA or gDNA that served as material.

The CDR3 is 15 residues long. Germline loops: CDR1 LGHNA, CDR2 YSLEER. The trim removed 3 bases at V and 8 bases at J, leaving 11 bases unmatched. Authors' processing steps: Reference gene primer amplification gave estimated nucleated cell counts. The method was immunoSEQ multiplex PCR; TCRdb's version includes in-frame clones alone and lacks a portion of them. The D gene and trimming were derived from the DNA, and the V and J assignments and clone size from that table. The table records 650,000 to 800,000 clones, more than 80% of them present only once. The receptor was derived from a woman aged 18-29 years with acute or convalescent COVID-19. Sequencing input: peripheral blood. This rearrangement joins TRBV4-3 to TRBJ1-2, with 8 bases aligning to TRBD1. For the CDR3, the DNA is TGCGCCAGCAGCCATATAGGACAGGGCTCTGACGGCTACACCTTC. Translating gives CASSHIGQGSDGYTF.